The subject of this entry is one T cell receptor (beta chain). Antigen specificity is unknown. These data are taken from a study of shared clonotypes between healthy human individuals. Points from the study as a whole: With four donors compared, 4% to 5% of naive CD4 clonotypes were shared. Lower generation probabilities were found for non-shared clonotypes than for those shared by all four donors.

Subsets obtained from CD4+ cells comprised CD45RA+ naive and CD45RA-negative memory cells. The assay was run at deep level. The assay was immunoSEQ multiplex PCR, and TCRdb's table has in-frame clones only and misses some. In the table there are approximately 530,000 clones, about 95% of which are singletons. CDR1 and CDR2 (germline): MDHEN, SYDVKM. The CDR3 loop spans 16 amino acids. Trimming took 10 bases from V and 1 from J, leaving 20 bases between them. This TCR came from a woman in her twenties or thirties in good health. Sequenced: naive CD4+ T cells sorted from blood. Subset defined: CD45RA+ positively selected. V gene TRBV28 combines with J gene TRBJ1-5; a possible D gene is TRBD1 (5 bases). CDR3 residues: CATRSGVRGSNQPQHF. In DNA, the CDR3 is TGTGCCACCAGGTCGGGGGTGCGGGGGAGCAATCAGCCCCAGCATTTT.